The 18 T cell receptor beta chains below were found in one sample sequenced in a study of a mutant IDH1 vaccine in newly diagnosed glioma. Sequenced by immunoSEQ multiplex PCR; TCRdb stores in-frame clones only, minus some. The data show about 25,000 clones, 93% seen once. Time point of the sample: baseline, week 1 (first vaccination visit). Treatment specified: pre-vaccination baseline after standard-of-care therapy. Sample: PBMCs, taken from a glioma patient treated with radiotherapy, temozolomide or both. These receptors were collected from a man in his forties with glioma.

The chain combines TRBV7-9 with TRBJ2-1; TRBD2 might be the D (5 bases). The CDR3 runs to 17 residues. V shed 1 base and J shed 4 bases, with 17 bases lying between them. Per the germline V gene, CDR1 is SEHNR and CDR2 is FQNEAQ (reference sequence). The CDR3 here is CASSLGSLAGTYNEQFF. CDR3 bases: TGTGCCAGCAGCTTAGGTTCCCTAGCCGGCACTTACAATGAGCAGTTCTTC.

This chain links TRBV9 with TRBJ2-5; 10 nucleotides agree with TRBD2. Germline V gives CDR1 SGDLS, CDR2 YYNGEE. V was pared by 2 bases and J by 2 bases, with 12 bases of the junction left unmatched. CDR3 length equals 18 residues. Here the CDR3 reads CASSVGTSATSAQETQYF. The CDR3 region has the DNA TGTGCCAGCAGCGTCGGGACTAGCGCTACAAGCGCTCAAGAGACCCAGTACTTC. The whole variable domain, filled in from reference TRBV9 and TRBJ2-5, reads DSGVTQTPKHLITATGQRVTLRCSPRSGDLSVYWYQQSLDQGLQFLIQYYNGEERAKGNILERFSAQQFPDLHSELNLSSLELGDSALYFCASSVGTSATSAQETQYFGPGTRLLVL.

V usage is TRBV5-1 and J usage is TRBJ2-3; perhaps D is TRBD1 or TRBD2 (6 bases each). V lost 1 base and J 2 bases, leaving 17 bases between the germline ends. Germline V gene data show CDR1 as SGHRS and CDR2 as YFSETQ. This CDR3 spans 17 amino acids. DNA for the CDR3: TGCGCCAGCAGCTTGTATGGGGGGCGAATTTACACAGATACGCAGTATTTT. Amino acids: CASSLYGGRIYTDTQYF.

This CDR3 reads CSVPAGGLYEQYF. DNA for the CDR3: TGCAGCGTTCCAGCGGGAGGGCTTTACGAGCAGTACTTC. The genes are TRBV29-1 and TRBJ2-7; 10 nucleotides line up with TRBD2. Germline V CDR1 and CDR2: SQVTM, ANQGSEA. V lost 5 bases, J lost 4 bases, and 5 bases stayed unmatched. This CDR3 contains 13 residues.

The chain carries TRBV4-2 and TRBJ2-1; 12 bases match TRBD2. Germline trimming cut 6 bases from V and 7 bases from J; bases unmatched to any gene: 7. Germline V gene lookup returns CDR1 LGHNA and CDR2 YNFKEQ. This CDR3 has 15 residues. For the CDR3, the DNA is TGTGCCAGCAGTCCTAGCGGGGGGGCCTTAAATGAGCAGTTCTTC. This translates into CASSPSGGALNEQFF.

V is TRBV12-5 and J is TRBJ2-6; D is perhaps TRBD1 (5 bases). The CDR3 is 15 residues long. Germline CDR1 and CDR2: LGHNT and FRNRAP. V lost 1 base to trimming and J lost 2 bases, with 6 bases between them. CDR3 region: CASGLGGAGANVLTF. Here the CDR3 DNA reads TGTGCTAGTGGTTTGGGGGGCGCTGGGGCCAACGTCCTGACTTTC. The full variable domain, completed using reference TRBV12-5 and TRBJ2-6, is DARVTQTPRHKVTEMGQEVTMRCQPILGHNTVFWYRQTMMQGLELLAYFRNRAPLDDSGMPKDRFSAEMPDATLATLKIQPSEPRDSAVYFCASGLGGAGANVLTFGAGSRLTVL.

The count of this clone is one. The chain uses TRBV5-6 and TRBJ1-5; 7 bases agree with TRBD1. Germline V gene data show CDR1 as SGHDT and CDR2 as YYEEEE. Trimming cost V 1 base and J 3 bases; bases outside gene matches: 7. The CDR3 length is 16 residues. The CDR3 here is CASSLLTGESNQPQHF. Written as DNA, the CDR3 is TGTGCCAGCAGCTTGCTTACAGGGGAGTCCAATCAGCCCCAGCATTTT.

The gene calls are TRBV5-1 and TRBJ2-7; D gene unclear. The CDR3 sequence is 13 residues long. V dropped 0 bases and J dropped 2 bases, with 6 bases sitting between them. Germline CDR1 reads SGHRS; CDR2 reads YFSETQ. The chain's CDR3 is CASSLATTYEQYF. CDR3 DNA sequence: TGCGCCAGCAGCTTGGCCACTACCTACGAGCAGTACTTC.

V is TRBV9 and J is TRBJ2-7, with D possibly matching TRBD1 (7 bases). Germline V gene data show CDR1 as SGDLS and CDR2 as YYNGEE. V shed 0 bases and J shed 5 bases, with 12 bases lying between them. This CDR3 contains 14 residues. In DNA form, the CDR3 reads TGTGCCAGCAGCGTAGGACAGGGCGGGGACGAGCAGTACTTC. Translation: CASSVGQGGDEQYF.

The J gene is TRBJ1-2, the V gene TRBV5-6; D unresolved. CDR1 is SGHDT, CDR2 YYEEEE, per germline. V was cut by 5 bases and J by 4 bases, with 15 bases left in between. The CDR3 spans 14 residues. The CDR3 DNA is TGTGCCAGCAGACCCGCGGGGTCAGCCTATGGCTACACCTTC. It is translated as CASRPAGSAYGYTF.

The V call is TRBV21-1, the J call TRBJ1-2. TRBV21-1 is marked as a pseudogene. This CDR3 has 14 amino acids. The DNA for the CDR3 is TGTGCCAGCAACCCCCGGGGGTTTAACCGTGGCTACACCTTC. This encodes CASNPRGFNRGYTF.

The rearrangement uses TRBV7-2 and TRBJ2-7; D tentatively reads TRBD1 or TRBD2 (6 bases each). CDR1 and CDR2 from the germline V gene are SGHTA and FQGNSA. Trimming removed 3 bases from V and 1 base from J, with 13 bases in between. The CDR3 consists of 15 residues. CDR3 sequence: CASSFMKGGSYEQYF. For the CDR3, the DNA is TGTGCCAGCAGCTTTATGAAGGGGGGTTCCTACGAGCAGTACTTC.

This rearrangement joins TRBV18 to TRBJ1-2; tentatively, D is TRBD1 (5 bases). Trimming shortened V by 4 bases and J by 5 bases, and 11 bases separated the two germline ends. Germline CDR1 KGHSH, CDR2 LQKENI. This CDR3 spans 13 amino acids. CDR3 sequence: CASSHDSQYGYTF. The DNA of the CDR3 is TGTGCCAGCTCACACGACAGTCAATATGGCTACACCTTC.

In DNA, the CDR3 is TGCGCCAGCAGCGGGGGACAGGGACCGAATCAGCCCCAGCATTTT. Translation gives CASSGGQGPNQPQHF. This chain uses TRBV4-1 with TRBJ1-5; TRBD1 matches 9 bases. Germline V CDR1 and CDR2: MGHRA, YSYEKL. This CDR3 has 15 residues. The J segment lost 4 bases and the V segment lost 5 bases, leaving 6 bases of the junction unmatched.

The chain carries TRBV11-3 and TRBJ2-3; no clear D gene. V lost 5 bases, J lost 0 bases, and 18 bases lay in between. The CDR3 totals 17 residues. Per the germline V gene, CDR1 is SGHNT and CDR2 is YENEEA. The CDR3 coding sequence is TGTGCCAGCAGCCCCGCTTTGTTGGTATGGAGCACAGATACGCAGTATTTT. This gives the protein CASSPALLVWSTDTQYF.

The J gene is TRBJ1-2, the V gene TRBV7-9; maybe TRBD1 (5 bases). The CDR3 is 16 residues long. Germline V CDR1 and CDR2: SEHNR, FQNEAQ (reference sequence). V lost 0 bases and J lost 1, with 12 bases in between. The CDR3 DNA follows: TGTGCCAGCAGCTTAGCTGCAGGGACTGTTAACTATGGCTACACCTTC. It codes for CASSLAAGTVNYGYTF.

The chain employs TRBV13 and TRBJ2-1; D is perhaps TRBD2 (5 bases). The CDR3 extends over 16 amino acids. Trimming left V 2 bases short and J 7 bases short, with 18 bases between. Germline-derived CDR1 and CDR2 are PRHDT and FYEKMQ (reference sequence). The CDR3 DNA is TGTGCCAGCAGCTTATCCCTTCCGGGGAGTGGTAATGAGCAGTTCTTC. Amino acid sequence: CASSLSLPGSGNEQFF.

This clone came up once. The rearrangement joins TRBV18 to TRBJ2-7; TRBD1 matches at 7 bases. Trimming took 6 bases from V and 6 from J; bases not matched to a gene: 14. CDR3 length equals 15 residues. Germline CDR1 KGHSH, CDR2 LQKENI. The DNA for the CDR3 is TGTGCCAGCTCCCAGACGGTCCAGGGGGTGGGCGAGCAGTACTTC. The encoded protein is CASSQTVQGVGEQYF. The entire variable domain, with the rest obtained from reference TRBV18 and TRBJ2-7, is as follows: NAGVMQNPRHLVRRRGQEARLRCSPMKGHSHVYWYRQLPEEGLKFMVYLQKENIIDESGMPKERFSAEFPKEGPSILRIQQVVRGDSAAYFCASSQTVQGVGEQYFGPGTRLTVT.